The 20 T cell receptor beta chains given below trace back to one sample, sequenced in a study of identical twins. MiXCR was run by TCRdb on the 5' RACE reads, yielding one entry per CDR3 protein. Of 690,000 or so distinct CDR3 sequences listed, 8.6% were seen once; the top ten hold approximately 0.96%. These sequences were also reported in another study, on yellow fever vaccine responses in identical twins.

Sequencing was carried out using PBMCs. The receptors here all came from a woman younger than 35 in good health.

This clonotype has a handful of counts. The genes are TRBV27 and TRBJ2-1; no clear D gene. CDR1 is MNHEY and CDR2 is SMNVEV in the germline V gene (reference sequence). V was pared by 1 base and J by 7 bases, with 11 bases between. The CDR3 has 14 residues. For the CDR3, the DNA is TGTGCCAGCAGTTTATACGAGGTGGGGAATGAGCAGTTCTTC. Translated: CASSLYEVGNEQFF.

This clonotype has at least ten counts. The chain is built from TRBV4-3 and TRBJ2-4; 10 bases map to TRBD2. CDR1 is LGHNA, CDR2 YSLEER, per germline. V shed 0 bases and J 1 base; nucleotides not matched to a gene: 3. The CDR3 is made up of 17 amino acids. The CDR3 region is CASSQDSSGSAKNIQYF. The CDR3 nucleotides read TGCGCCAGCAGCCAAGACTCTAGCGGGAGTGCCAAAAACATTCAGTACTTC.

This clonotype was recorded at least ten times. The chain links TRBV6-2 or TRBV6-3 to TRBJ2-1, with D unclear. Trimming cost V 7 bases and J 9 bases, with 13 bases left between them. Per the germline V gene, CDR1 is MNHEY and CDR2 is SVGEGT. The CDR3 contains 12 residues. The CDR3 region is CASTIPRSEQFF. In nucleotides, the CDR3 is TGTGCCAGCACCATTCCACGGAGTGAGCAGTTCTTC.

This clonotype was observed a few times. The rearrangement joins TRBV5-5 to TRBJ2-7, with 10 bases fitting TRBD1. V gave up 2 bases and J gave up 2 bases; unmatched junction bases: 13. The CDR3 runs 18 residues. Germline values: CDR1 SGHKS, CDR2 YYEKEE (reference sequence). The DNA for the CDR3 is TGTGCCAGCAGCTTAACTGGGACAGGGGATTACCCCGCCTACGAGCAGTACTTC. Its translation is CASSLTGTGDYPAYEQYF. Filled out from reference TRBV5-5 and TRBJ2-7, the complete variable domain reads DAGVTQSPTHLIKTRGQQVTLRCSPISGHKSVSWYQQVLGQGPQFIFQYYEKEERGRGNFPDRFSARQFPNYSSELNVNALLLGDSALYLCASSLTGTGDYPAYEQYFGPGTRLTVT.

CDR3 loop: CASSKGAELAKNIQYF. The CDR3 bases are TGTGCCAGCAGTAAAGGAGCAGAACTAGCCAAAAACATTCAGTACTTC. The chain employs TRBV6-1 and TRBJ2-4; the D is unclear. Deletions cut 5 bases from V and 0 bases from J, with 14 bases between. This CDR3 spans 16 amino acids. Looked up from germline, CDR1 is MNHNS and CDR2 is SASEGT.

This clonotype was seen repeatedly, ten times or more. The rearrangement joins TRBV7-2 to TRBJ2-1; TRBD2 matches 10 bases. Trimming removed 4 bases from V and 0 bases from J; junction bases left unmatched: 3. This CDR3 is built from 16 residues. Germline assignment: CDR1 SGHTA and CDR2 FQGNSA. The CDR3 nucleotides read TGTGCCAGCAGCTCCCCTAGCGGGAGCTCCTACAATGAGCAGTTCTTC. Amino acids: CASSSPSGSSYNEQFF.

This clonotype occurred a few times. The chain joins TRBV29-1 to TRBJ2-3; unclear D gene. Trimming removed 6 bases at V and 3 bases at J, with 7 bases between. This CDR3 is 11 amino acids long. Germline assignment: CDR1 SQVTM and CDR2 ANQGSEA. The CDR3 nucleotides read TGCAGCGTCGACGAGACAGATACGCAGTATTTT. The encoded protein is CSVDETDTQYF.

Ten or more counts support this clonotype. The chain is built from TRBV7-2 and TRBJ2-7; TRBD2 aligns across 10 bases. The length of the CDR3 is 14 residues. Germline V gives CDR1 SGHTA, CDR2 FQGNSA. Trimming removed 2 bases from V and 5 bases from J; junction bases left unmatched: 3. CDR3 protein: CASSLKAGGNEQYF. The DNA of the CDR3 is TGTGCCAGCAGCTTAAAAGCGGGAGGGAACGAGCAGTACTTC.

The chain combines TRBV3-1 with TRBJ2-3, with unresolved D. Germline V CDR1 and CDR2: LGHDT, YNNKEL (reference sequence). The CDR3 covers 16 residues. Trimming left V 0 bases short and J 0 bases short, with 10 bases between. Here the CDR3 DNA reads TGTGCCAGCAGCCAAGATCTGGGGATTAGCACAGATACGCAGTATTTT. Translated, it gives CASSQDLGISTDTQYF.

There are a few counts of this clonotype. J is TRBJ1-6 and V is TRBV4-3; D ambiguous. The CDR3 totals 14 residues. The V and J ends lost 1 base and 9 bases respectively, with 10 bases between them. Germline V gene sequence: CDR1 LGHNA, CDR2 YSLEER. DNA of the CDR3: TGCGCCAGCAGCCAAGGCCAGGAGAGTTCACCCCTCCACTTT. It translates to CASSQGQESSPLHF.

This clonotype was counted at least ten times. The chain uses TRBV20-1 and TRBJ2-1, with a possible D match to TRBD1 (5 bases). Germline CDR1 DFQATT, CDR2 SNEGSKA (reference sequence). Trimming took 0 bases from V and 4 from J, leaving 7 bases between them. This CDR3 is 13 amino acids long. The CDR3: CSARERGYNEQFF. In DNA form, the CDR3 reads TGCAGTGCTAGAGAAAGGGGTTACAATGAGCAGTTCTTC.

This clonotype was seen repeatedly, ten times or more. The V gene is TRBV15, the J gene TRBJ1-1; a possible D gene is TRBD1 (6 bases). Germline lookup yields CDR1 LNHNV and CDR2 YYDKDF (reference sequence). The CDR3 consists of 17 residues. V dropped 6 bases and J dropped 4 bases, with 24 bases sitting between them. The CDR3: CATRTPGGSKGRTEAFF. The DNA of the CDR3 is TGTGCCACCAGAACCCCGGGGGGCAGCAAGGGTCGCACTGAAGCTTTCTTT.

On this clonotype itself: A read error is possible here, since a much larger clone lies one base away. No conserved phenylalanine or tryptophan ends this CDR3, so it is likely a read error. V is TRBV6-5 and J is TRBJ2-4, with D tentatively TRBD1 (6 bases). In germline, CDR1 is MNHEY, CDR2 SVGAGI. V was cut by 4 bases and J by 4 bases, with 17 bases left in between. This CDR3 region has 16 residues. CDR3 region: CASSSAAQGRKNIQYL. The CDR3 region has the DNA TGTGCCAGCAGTTCCGCTGCACAGGGAAGGAAAAACATTCAGTACCTC.

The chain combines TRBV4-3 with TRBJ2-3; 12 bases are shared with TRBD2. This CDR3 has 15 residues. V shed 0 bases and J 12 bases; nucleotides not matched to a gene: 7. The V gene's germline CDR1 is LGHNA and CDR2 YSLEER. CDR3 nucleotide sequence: TGCGCCAGCAGCCAAGAGCCTAGCGGGAGGGCTCTTCAGTATTTT. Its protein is CASSQEPSGRALQYF.

Here the CDR3 reads CASSEALSWQGFAYEQYF. In DNA, the CDR3 is TGTGCCAGCAGTGAAGCGCTAAGCTGGCAGGGGTTCGCCTACGAGCAGTACTTC. The rearrangement uses TRBV6-1 and TRBJ2-7, with D perhaps matching TRBD1 (6 bases). The CDR3 runs 18 residues. V was trimmed by 0 bases and J by 2 bases, leaving 20 bases between them. CDR1 and CDR2 from the germline V gene are MNHNS and SASEGT.

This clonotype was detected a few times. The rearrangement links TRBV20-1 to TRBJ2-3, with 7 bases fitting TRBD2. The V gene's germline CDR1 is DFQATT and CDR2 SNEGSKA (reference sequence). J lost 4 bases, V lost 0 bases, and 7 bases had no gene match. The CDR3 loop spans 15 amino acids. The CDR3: CSARDGTGRADTQYF. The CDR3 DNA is TGCAGTGCTAGAGATGGGACGGGGAGGGCAGATACGCAGTATTTT.

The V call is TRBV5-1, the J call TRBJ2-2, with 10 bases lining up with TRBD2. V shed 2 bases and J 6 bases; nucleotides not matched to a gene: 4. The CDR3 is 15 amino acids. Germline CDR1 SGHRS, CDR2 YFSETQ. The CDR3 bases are TGCGCCAGCAGCTTCCTAGCGGGGGCTGCCGGGGAGCTGTTTTTT. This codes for CASSFLAGAAGELFF.

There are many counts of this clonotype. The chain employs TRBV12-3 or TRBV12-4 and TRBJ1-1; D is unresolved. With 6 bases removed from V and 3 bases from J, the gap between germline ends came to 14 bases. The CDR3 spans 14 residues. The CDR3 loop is CASSSKTPDTEAFF. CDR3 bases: TGTGCCAGCAGCTCGAAGACCCCGGACACTGAAGCTTTCTTT.

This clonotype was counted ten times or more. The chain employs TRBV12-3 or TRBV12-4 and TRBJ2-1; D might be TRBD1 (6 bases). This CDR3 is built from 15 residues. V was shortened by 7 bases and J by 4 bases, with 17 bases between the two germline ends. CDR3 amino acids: CASNQGQTPYNEQFF. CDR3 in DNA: TGTGCCAGCAACCAAGGACAGACCCCTTACAATGAGCAGTTCTTC.

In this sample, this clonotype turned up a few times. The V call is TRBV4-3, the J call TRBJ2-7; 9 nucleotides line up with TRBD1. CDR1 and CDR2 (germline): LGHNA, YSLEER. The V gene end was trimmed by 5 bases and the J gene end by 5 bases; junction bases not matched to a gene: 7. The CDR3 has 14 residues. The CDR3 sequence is CASSDGTGRDEQYF. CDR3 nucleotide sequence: TGCGCCAGCAGCGACGGGACAGGGCGCGACGAGCAGTACTTC.